This T cell receptor beta chain originates from a study of cytomegalovirus exposure and HLA in healthy donors. Regarding the study as a whole: Beyond CMV serostatus, there was no information to go on about immune exposure.

The PCR ran on 60 Vbeta and 13 Jbeta primers. Libraries were prepared by immunoSEQ multiplex PCR; TCRdb keeps only in-frame clonotypes and omits some of them. The table shows roughly 140,000 clones, with around three quarters occurring only once. With respect to this clone: The antigen is not known.

There are 16 residues in the CDR3. Per germline, CDR1 SQVTM and CDR2 ANQGSEA. Trimming left V 4 bases short and J 2 bases short, with 19 bases between. The chain carries TRBV29-1 and TRBJ2-3; a weak D match, TRBD2 (5 bases). The TCR was taken from a middle-aged woman in good health and CMV-seronegative. The specimen was PBMCs. CDR3 nucleotides: TGCAGCGTTGTAAGGGCTACGCCGGGATACACAGATACGCAGTATTTT. Protein sequence: CSVVRATPGYTDTQYF.